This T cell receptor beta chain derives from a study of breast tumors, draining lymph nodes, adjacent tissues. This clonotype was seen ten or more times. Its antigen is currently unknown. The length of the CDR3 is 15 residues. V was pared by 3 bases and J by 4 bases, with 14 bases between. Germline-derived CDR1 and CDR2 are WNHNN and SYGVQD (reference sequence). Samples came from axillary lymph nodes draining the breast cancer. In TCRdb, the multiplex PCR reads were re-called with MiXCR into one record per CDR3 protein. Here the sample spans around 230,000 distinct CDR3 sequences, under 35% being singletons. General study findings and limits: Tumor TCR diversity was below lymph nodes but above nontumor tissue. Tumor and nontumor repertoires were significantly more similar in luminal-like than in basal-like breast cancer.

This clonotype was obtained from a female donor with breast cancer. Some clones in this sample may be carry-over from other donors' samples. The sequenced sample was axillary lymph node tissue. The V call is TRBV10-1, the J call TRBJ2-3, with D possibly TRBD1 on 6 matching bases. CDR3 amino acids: CASSDGLTGPDTQYF. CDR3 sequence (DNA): TGCGCCAGCAGTGACGGACTGACAGGCCCAGATACGCAGTATTTT.